This note documents a single T cell receptor (beta chain) sequence. Its antigen is not known. These data are taken from a study of T cells expressing NK-cell markers. Broader study findings: The dominant NKG2C+ clonotypes represented about 1.0-7.5% of CD8+ T cells in 6 or 7 donors.

The CDR3 extends over 12 amino acids. Germline-derived CDR1 and CDR2 are MGHRA and YSYEKL. TCRdb re-called the 5' RACE reads, yielding one record per CDR3 amino acid sequence without DNA. The sample shows about 390,000 distinct CDR3 sequences, and over 8.5% sits with its ten largest clones. The chain joins TRBV4-1 to TRBJ2-6; TCRdb gives TRBD1 as the D gene, but with no DNA this cannot be confirmed. Sequenced sample: blood T cells: a sorted CD56 or NKG2C T cell subset, CD4+ or CD8+ T cells, or bulk PBMC T cells (not recorded which). This receptor was taken from a woman between 45 and 65 years old in good health. This CDR3 reads CASSQGGRFLTF.